Listed here are 23 T cell receptor beta chains from one sample, sequenced in a study of control samples from healthy donors and cancer patients (dated by TCRdb to about 2020). Library generation was performed with the immunoSEQ multiplex PCR assay. The source is immuneACCESS, and TCRdb retained only in-frame sequences with V and J called. Part of the clones is not carried over; for the studies checked, unresolved V genes explain less than half of this, and the remainder is unexplained. This sample comprises 350,000 to 450,000 clones, around nine tenths of them detected only once. 5.5% to 8% of the sample is held by the ten biggest clonotypes. The specimen was PBMCs. These receptors all come from a man aged 35-49 years with head and neck cancer.

This sequence joins TRBV6-5 and TRBJ1-1; D unresolved. This CDR3 contains 14 residues. V was shortened by 7 bases and J by 2 bases, with 14 bases between the two germline ends. Germline V gene data show CDR1 as MNHEY and CDR2 as SVGAGI. The CDR3, as DNA: TGTGCCAGCATCACCATCTTGGGAAACACTGAAGCTTTCTTT. Its protein is CASITILGNTEAFF.

Of note for this clone: The same CDR3 arises from other DNA sequences in this sample as well. The chain carries TRBV28 and TRBJ2-7, with a tentative D call TRBD1 (5 bases). The germline V and J ends were trimmed by 5 bases and 0 bases, with 8 bases remaining between them. The length of the CDR3 is 13 residues. Germline CDR1 is MDHEN and CDR2 is SYDVKM. The CDR3 DNA reads as TGTGCCAGCAGTCTCGACAGCTCCTACGAGCAGTACTTC. This encodes CASSLDSSYEQYF. The full variable domain, rest sourced from reference TRBV28 and TRBJ2-7, is DVKVTQSSRYLVKRTGEKVFLECVQDMDHENMFWYRQDPGLGLRLIYFSYDVKMKEKGDIPEGYSVSREKKERFSLILESASTNQTSMYLCASSLDSSYEQYFGPGTRLTVT.

The chain recombines TRBV19 with TRBJ2-5; 8 positions agree with TRBD1. V trimming: 6 bases; J trimming: 4 bases; junction bases outside the gene matches: 7. The CDR3 runs to 14 residues. The germline gives CDR1 LNHDA, CDR2 SQIVND (reference sequence). As DNA, the CDR3 is TGTGCCAGTAGCACAGGGGGAGTAGGAGAGACCCAGTACTTC. Residues: CASSTGGVGETQYF.

The J gene is TRBJ1-5, the V gene TRBV27, with TRBD1 as a possible D gene (5 bases). This CDR3 spans 12 amino acids. Germline V gene sequence: CDR1 MNHEY, CDR2 SMNVEV (reference sequence). The V gene lost 6 bases and the J gene lost 5 bases, with 8 bases spanning the gap. CDR3 sequence: CASRAGDQPQHF. CDR3 coding DNA: TGTGCCAGCAGGGCGGGGGATCAGCCCCAGCATTTT.

The CDR3 DNA reads as TGTGCCAGCAGCCAAGGAAATGGGACAGCAGATTATGGCTACACCTTC. The encoded protein is CASSQGNGTADYGYTF. The chain links TRBV3-1 (or the pseudogene TRBV3-2) to TRBJ1-2; TRBD1 matches 7 bases. CDR3 size: 16 residues. V was clipped by 1 base and J by 5 bases; unmatched bases: 10. The germline V gene encodes CDR1 LGHDT and CDR2 YNNKEL (reference sequence).

This chain connects TRBV30 to TRBJ2-5; TRBD1 aligns across 7 bases. The V gene end was trimmed by 1 base and the J gene end by 5 bases; junction bases not matched to a gene: 7. Germline V CDR1 and CDR2: GTSNPN, SVGIG (reference sequence). The CDR3 length is 14 residues. CDR3 region: CAWSADRVGETQYF. In DNA, the CDR3 is TGTGCCTGGAGTGCCGACAGGGTCGGGGAGACCCAGTACTTC. The variable domain in full, with the rest retrieved from reference TRBV30 and TRBJ2-5, is SQTIHQWPATLVQPVGSPLSLECTVEGTSNPNLYWYRQAAGRGLQLLFYSVGIGQISSEVPQNLSASRPQDRQFILSSKKLLLSDSGFYLCAWSADRVGETQYFGPGTRLLVL.

The chain recombines TRBV19 with TRBJ2-1; 7 nucleotides match TRBD2. CDR3 size: 16 residues. Germline CDR1 is LNHDA and CDR2 is SQIVND (reference sequence). V lost 3 bases, J lost 0 bases, and 5 bases stayed unmatched. The CDR3: CASSIGGTSSYNEQFF. The CDR3 bases are TGTGCCAGTAGTATCGGGGGGACGAGCTCCTACAATGAGCAGTTCTTC.

On this clone itself: The germline gene is not matched at one end of the junction; a read error may be the cause. The V and J genes are TRBV27 and TRBJ2-7; 7 bases map to TRBD1. The CDR3 is 13 residues long. Germline values: CDR1 MNHEY, CDR2 SMNVEV (reference sequence). For the CDR3, the DNA is TGTGCCAGCAGGTTATACAGGGGCTACGAGCAGTACTTC. It codes for CASRLYRGYEQYF.

The V gene is TRBV28, the J gene TRBJ2-7, with 9 bases aligning to TRBD1. The CDR3 contains 15 residues. V was clipped by 7 bases and J by 6 bases; unmatched bases: 13. CDR1 is MDHEN and CDR2 is SYDVKM in the germline V gene. This CDR3 is CASKPLGQGLGEQYF. In DNA form, the CDR3 reads TGTGCCAGCAAACCCCTCGGACAGGGGCTGGGCGAGCAGTACTTC. The full variable domain, in which reference TRBV28 and TRBJ2-7 provide the parts outside the CDR3, is DVKVTQSSRYLVKRTGEKVFLECVQDMDHENMFWYRQDPGLGLRLIYFSYDVKMKEKGDIPEGYSVSREKKERFSLILESASTNQTSMYLCASKPLGQGLGEQYFGPGTRLTVT.

The J gene is TRBJ2-5, the V gene TRBV6-5; D is undetermined. Germline CDR1 MNHEY, CDR2 SVGAGI. Trimming stripped 6 bases from V and 5 bases from J, with 13 bases between. The CDR3 runs 13 residues. The DNA of the CDR3 is TGTGCCAGCAGCCCCCAAGTTGGCGAGACCCAGTACTTC. Amino acids: CASSPQVGETQYF.

The chain combines TRBV29-1 with TRBJ1-3; D is perhaps TRBD1 (5 bases). Per the germline V gene, CDR1 is SQVTM and CDR2 is ANQGSEA. The V end lost 6 bases, the J end lost 4 bases, and 13 bases lay between the germline ends. The CDR3 totals 13 residues. DNA of the CDR3: TGCAGCGTCGCCAGGGACTTGGGAAACACCATATATTTT. This sequence encodes CSVARDLGNTIYF.

This chain connects TRBV7-3 to TRBJ1-6, with 7 bases fitting TRBD1. This CDR3 contains 14 residues. Looked up from germline, CDR1 is SGHTA and CDR2 is FQGTGA. V lost 5 bases to trimming and J lost 6 bases; unmatched junction nucleotides: 4. The CDR3, as DNA: TGTGCCAGCAGCCTGACAGGGATTAATTCACCCCTCCACTTT. This gives the protein CASSLTGINSPLHF.

This clone was seen more than once but under ten times. V and J are TRBV28 and TRBJ1-1, with 7 nucleotides matching TRBD1. The CDR3 extends over 14 amino acids. The trim removed 7 bases at V and 2 bases at J, leaving 7 bases unmatched. Germline lookup yields CDR1 MDHEN and CDR2 SYDVKM. The DNA of the CDR3 is TGTGCCAGCATCGCGGCAGGGGGAAACACTGAAGCTTTCTTT. It yields the protein CASIAAGGNTEAFF.

V usage is TRBV3-1 (or the pseudogene TRBV3-2) and J usage is TRBJ1-1, with 9 bases lining up with TRBD1. Germline V gives CDR1 LGHDT, CDR2 YNNKEL (reference sequence). This CDR3 region has 17 residues. Trimming removed 0 bases from V and 5 bases from J; junction bases left unmatched: 10. CDR3 protein: CASSQDAYRGRRTEAFF. The CDR3 bases are TGTGCCAGCAGCCAAGATGCATACAGGGGGCGAAGGACTGAAGCTTTCTTT.

This chain joins TRBV5-1 and TRBJ2-1, with D perhaps TRBD2 (5 bases). With 4 bases removed from V and 7 bases from J, the gap between germline ends came to 21 bases. This CDR3 has 16 residues. CDR1 is SGHRS, CDR2 YFSETQ, per germline. The CDR3 coding sequence is TGCGCCAGCAGCCCTCCCCCAAGCGGAGGAGGAAATGAGCAGTTCTTC. It encodes CASSPPPSGGGNEQFF.

The chain carries TRBV5-8 and TRBJ1-5, with TRBD1 identical over 11 bases. The junction had 9 bases not matched to a gene; V was cut back by 2 bases and J by 5 bases. Germline V gene sequence: CDR1 SGHTS, CDR2 YDEGEE. The CDR3 is made up of 17 amino acids. CDR3 loop: CASSLGDRGAYDQPQHF. CDR3 in DNA: TGTGCCAGCAGCTTAGGGGACAGGGGGGCATACGATCAGCCCCAGCATTTT.

The chain employs TRBV11-2 and TRBJ1-2; D gene unclear. This CDR3 spans 15 amino acids. In germline, CDR1 is SGHAT, CDR2 FQNNGV. V lost 0 bases and J lost 2, with 10 bases in between. CDR3 protein: CASSLDGGPNYGYTF. CDR3 coding DNA: TGTGCCAGCAGCTTAGATGGTGGCCCCAACTATGGCTACACCTTC.

V is TRBV28 and J is TRBJ2-5, with TRBD1 matching over 8 bases. Looked up from germline, CDR1 is MDHEN and CDR2 is SYDVKM. V trimming: 4 bases; J trimming: 4 bases; junction bases outside the gene matches: 17. The CDR3 sequence is 18 residues long. In DNA form, the CDR3 reads TGTGCCAGCAGTTACGCCGGGCGGCAGGGGGCAATAGGAGAGACCCAGTACTTC. It yields the protein CASSYAGRQGAIGETQYF. Supplemented by reference TRBV28 and TRBJ2-5, the full variable domain reads DVKVTQSSRYLVKRTGEKVFLECVQDMDHENMFWYRQDPGLGLRLIYFSYDVKMKEKGDIPEGYSVSREKKERFSLILESASTNQTSMYLCASSYAGRQGAIGETQYFGPGTRLLVL.

This chain uses TRBV7-2 with TRBJ2-1; D call uncertain. Germline loops: CDR1 SGHTA, CDR2 FQGNSA. This CDR3 contains 13 residues. V was cut by 1 base and J by 5 bases, with 6 bases left in between. CDR3 DNA: TGTGCCAGCAGCTTAGGTCTCCACAATGAGCAGTTCTTC. Protein: CASSLGLHNEQFF.

The chain links TRBV6-1 to TRBJ2-1; 10 bases line up with TRBD2. Germline-derived CDR1 and CDR2 are MNHNS and SASEGT. CDR3 length equals 14 residues. Losses at the gene ends were 3 bases for V and 6 bases for J; bases not matched to a gene: 2. The CDR3 loop reads CASSEASGGNEQFF. The CDR3 DNA is TGTGCCAGCAGTGAGGCTAGCGGGGGCAATGAGCAGTTCTTC.

The chain links TRBV5-1 to TRBJ2-3; a weak D match, TRBD1 (5 bases). The V and J ends lost 5 bases and 6 bases respectively, with 16 bases between them. Germline V gene lookup returns CDR1 SGHRS and CDR2 YFSETQ. CDR3 size: 14 residues. The CDR3 here is CASRIQAGQDTQYF. CDR3 sequence (DNA): TGCGCCAGCAGGATTCAGGCAGGGCAGGATACGCAGTATTTT. Based on the CDR3 plus reference TRBV5-1 and TRBJ2-3, the full variable domain is KAGVTQTPRYLIKTRGQQVTLSCSPISGHRSVSWYQQTPGQGLQFLFEYFSETQRNKGNFPGRFSGRQFSNSRSEMNVSTLELGDSALYLCASRIQAGQDTQYFGPGTRLTVL.

The chain employs TRBV11-2 and TRBJ2-7; possibly TRBD2 for D (7 bases). Germline V gene sequence: CDR1 SGHAT, CDR2 FQNNGV. This CDR3 has 13 amino acids. V lost 3 bases and J lost 7, with 13 bases in between. The CDR3 sequence is CASSFAGGREQYF. In DNA, the CDR3 is TGTGCCAGCAGCTTCGCCGGGGGGCGGGAGCAGTACTTC.

Many counts were recorded for this clone. The identical CDR3 is also encoded by other nucleotide sequences in the sample. The rearrangement joins TRBV7-2 to TRBJ2-1; D assignment may be TRBD1 or TRBD2 (5 bases each). The germline V gene has CDR1 SGHTA and CDR2 FQGNSA. The V gene lost 4 bases and the J gene lost 0 bases, with 19 bases spanning the gap. The CDR3 is 18 residues long. The CDR3 is CASSSTGLEIPSYNEQFF. The CDR3 DNA reads TGTGCCAGCAGCTCAACAGGACTGGAAATCCCCTCCTACAATGAGCAGTTCTTC. Combining the CDR3 with reference TRBV7-2 and TRBJ2-1 gives the whole variable domain GAGVSQSPSNKVTEKGKDVELRCDPISGHTALYWYRQSLGQGLEFLIYFQGNSAPDKSGLPSDRFSAERTGGSVSTLTIQRTQQEDSAVYLCASSSTGLEIPSYNEQFFGPGTRLTVL.